The 24 T cell receptor beta chains below were found in one sample sequenced in a study of graft-versus-host responses after intestinal transplantation. Their specific antigens are unknown. TCRdb's copy holds only in-frame clones and misses some; the assay was immunoSEQ multiplex PCR. The sample lists tens of thousands of clones; 94% were seen once. This material consisted of unstimulated CD4+ T cells sorted from spleen or lymph node cells, taken before transplant. Every receptor here comes from a human donor who was the organ donor for an intestinal transplant.

The chain carries TRBV6-5 and TRBJ1-1, with D possibly TRBD1 on 5 matching bases. V was trimmed by 5 bases and J by 3 bases, leaving 13 bases between them. The CDR3 loop spans 14 amino acids. Germline CDR1 reads MNHEY; CDR2 reads SVGAGI. The CDR3 sequence is CASSGTGPYTEAFF. The CDR3 bases are TGTGCCAGCAGTGGAACGGGACCCTACACTGAAGCTTTCTTT.

The chain has TRBV20-1 and TRBJ2-7; D is uncertain. Germline CDR1 and CDR2: DFQATT and SNEGSKA (reference sequence). The V and J ends lost 6 bases and 7 bases respectively, with 10 bases between them. This CDR3 has 10 residues. CDR3 in DNA: TGCAGTGCCACGATCTTGGAGCAGTACTTC. This encodes CSATILEQYF.

The rearrangement links TRBV18 to TRBJ2-5, with D perhaps matching TRBD2 (6 bases). Trimming stripped 8 bases from V and 5 bases from J, with 18 bases between. This CDR3 contains 14 residues. Germline CDR1 KGHSH, CDR2 LQKENI. The CDR3 region is CASLTSKEGETQYF. CDR3 DNA: TGTGCCAGCCTTACCAGTAAGGAGGGGGAGACCCAGTACTTC.

J is TRBJ2-7 and V is TRBV4-2; the D gene is possibly TRBD1 (6 bases). Deletions cut 0 bases from V and 4 bases from J, with 10 bases between. In germline, CDR1 is LGHNA, CDR2 YNFKEQ. The CDR3 consists of 14 residues. The CDR3 spells CASSQEQGPYEQYF. The CDR3 DNA sequence: TGTGCCAGCAGCCAAGAACAGGGACCTTACGAGCAGTACTTC.

This chain links TRBV5-1 with TRBJ2-1; TRBD1 matches 10 bases. Per the germline V gene, CDR1 is SGHRS and CDR2 is YFSETQ. V shed 2 bases and J 7 bases; nucleotides not matched to a gene: 9. The CDR3 sequence is 16 residues long. Here the CDR3 reads CASSLIPGQGINEQFF. The CDR3 DNA reads as TGCGCCAGCAGCTTAATACCGGGACAGGGGATTAATGAGCAGTTCTTC.

CDR3 sequence: CASTYGGAAEAFF. The CDR3 bases are TGTGCCAGCACCTACGGGGGGGCTGCTGAAGCTTTCTTT. This rearrangement joins TRBV6-6 to TRBJ1-1, with D perhaps matching TRBD1 (6 bases). The V end was cut by 7 bases, the J end by 6 bases, with 15 bases between. CDR1 and CDR2 from the germline V gene are MNHNY and SVGAGI (reference sequence). CDR3 size: 13 residues.

The gene calls are TRBV7-7 and TRBJ2-3; possible D gene TRBD2, 5 bases. V shed 6 bases and J shed 0 bases, with 10 bases lying between them. Germline lookup yields CDR1 SSHAT and CDR2 FNYEAQ (reference sequence). CDR3 length equals 14 residues. The CDR3 loop reads CASRTLDSTDTQYF. CDR3 DNA sequence: TGTGCCAGCAGGACACTAGACAGCACAGATACGCAGTATTTT. The full variable domain, rest sourced from reference TRBV7-7 and TRBJ2-3, is GAGVSQSPRYKVTKRGQDVTLRCDPISSHATLYWYQQALGQGPEFLTYFNYEAQPDKSGLPSDRFSAERPEGSISTLTIQRTEQRDSAMYRCASRTLDSTDTQYFGPGTRLTVL.

The rearrangement joins TRBV9 to TRBJ2-3; unclear D gene. The length of the CDR3 is 14 residues. Trimming left V 3 bases short and J 6 bases short, with 14 bases between. CDR1 and CDR2 (germline): SGDLS, YYNGEE. This CDR3 is CASSGTPGFDTQYF. The CDR3 coding sequence is TGTGCCAGCAGCGGGACCCCAGGTTTCGATACGCAGTATTTT. The complete variable domain, with remaining parts taken from reference TRBV9 and TRBJ2-3, reads DSGVTQTPKHLITATGQRVTLRCSPRSGDLSVYWYQQSLDQGLQFLIQYYNGEERAKGNILERFSAQQFPDLHSELNLSSLELGDSALYFCASSGTPGFDTQYFGPGTRLTVL.

The genes are TRBV7-3 and TRBJ2-7, with a weak D call TRBD1 (6 bases). Looked up from germline, CDR1 is SGHTA and CDR2 is FQGTGA. The ends were cut back, 7 bases at V and 5 bases at J, with 15 bases in the middle. This CDR3 has 13 residues. The CDR3, as DNA: TGTGCCAGCAAAAACGGGGACATGGACGAGCAGTACTTC. Residues: CASKNGDMDEQYF.

The chain employs TRBV27 and TRBJ2-4; TRBD2 might be the D (6 bases). The V gene's germline CDR1 is MNHEY and CDR2 SMNVEV (reference sequence). V was trimmed by 4 bases and J by 1 base, leaving 14 bases between them. The CDR3 is made up of 16 amino acids. The CDR3 sequence is CASSSGEAVAKNIQYF. CDR3 nucleotide sequence: TGTGCCAGCAGTTCGGGGGAAGCGGTCGCCAAAAACATTCAGTACTTC.

J is TRBJ2-5 and V is TRBV11-2; possibly TRBD2 for D (6 bases). This CDR3 has 13 amino acids. The V and J ends lost 3 bases and 7 bases respectively, with 12 bases between them. The germline CDR1 and CDR2 sequences are SGHAT and FQNNGV. CDR3 region: CASSLVQGGTQYF. The DNA of the CDR3 is TGTGCCAGCAGCTTGGTCCAGGGAGGGACCCAGTACTTC.

The V gene is TRBV27, the J gene TRBJ1-5; TRBD1 aligns across 7 bases. Germline CDR1 is MNHEY and CDR2 is SMNVEV (reference sequence). The V segment lost 6 bases and the J segment 8 bases; nucleotides outside the gene matches: 7. This CDR3 has 13 amino acids. The DNA of the CDR3 is TGTGCCAGCAGACGACAGGGAGGCGAGCCCCAGCATTTT. Amino acid sequence: CASRRQGGEPQHF.

V usage is TRBV6-6 and J usage is TRBJ2-7; possible D gene TRBD1, 6 bases. The CDR3 runs 14 residues. In germline, CDR1 is MNHNY, CDR2 SVGAGI (reference sequence). Trimming took 4 bases from V and 2 from J, leaving 12 bases between them. CDR3 nucleotides: TGTGCCAGCAGTTTCCGGGACACTACCTACGAGCAGTACTTC. Its translation is CASSFRDTTYEQYF.

Concerning this clone: The same CDR3 also results from other DNA sequences found in this sample. CDR3 sequence: CASSLTGGVGGAHPYEQYF. CDR3 DNA sequence: TGTGCCAGCAGTCTCACGGGGGGGGTTGGGGGTGCCCATCCCTACGAGCAGTACTTC. The rearrangement uses TRBV27 and TRBJ2-7, with 8 bases that match TRBD2. Germline V gene data show CDR1 as MNHEY and CDR2 as SMNVEV (reference sequence). V shed 5 bases, J shed 2 bases, and the junction held 20 bases outside the gene matches. This CDR3 region has 19 residues.

V is TRBV28 and J is TRBJ1-6, with TRBD1 matching 7 bases. Trimming cost V 6 bases and J 0 bases; bases outside gene matches: 11. Germline V gene sequence: CDR1 MDHEN, CDR2 SYDVKM. This CDR3 is built from 18 residues. The CDR3 DNA sequence: TGTGCCAGCAGCCGACGGGGGGGACAGAGCTCCTATAATTCACCCCTCCACTTT. Its protein is CASSRRGGQSSYNSPLHF.

The V gene is TRBV4-3, the J gene TRBJ1-3; D is undetermined. V lost 0 bases, J lost 0 bases, and 18 bases lay in between. Germline values: CDR1 LGHNA, CDR2 YSLEER. The CDR3 sequence is 19 residues long. CDR3 sequence reads: CASSQEDLPQGGSGNTIYF. The CDR3 bases are TGCGCCAGCAGCCAAGAGGACCTCCCACAAGGAGGCTCTGGAAACACCATATATTTT.

The chain has TRBV4-2 and TRBJ2-7; TRBD1 agrees at 9 bases. J lost 5 bases, V lost 4 bases, and 9 bases had no gene match. CDR3 length: 15 residues. Germline CDR1 and CDR2: LGHNA and YNFKEQ. The CDR3 sequence: CASSRREGDRDEQYF. The CDR3 nucleotides are TGTGCCAGCAGCCGCAGAGAGGGGGACAGGGACGAGCAGTACTTC.

V and J are TRBV6-5 and TRBJ2-5; D gene ambiguous. Germline lookup yields CDR1 MNHEY and CDR2 SVGAGI. V lost 0 bases and J 5 bases, leaving 10 bases between the germline ends. The CDR3 extends over 14 amino acids. The CDR3 DNA is TGTGCCAGCAGTTACTCGACCGGACGGGAGACCCAGTACTTC. Translated: CASSYSTGRETQYF.

J is TRBJ2-5 and V is TRBV25-1; 7 nucleotides line up with TRBD1. This CDR3 contains 13 residues. The germline gives CDR1 MGHDK, CDR2 SYGVNS. The V segment lost 7 bases and the J segment 4 bases; nucleotides outside the gene matches: 6. CDR3 nucleotides: TGTGCCAGCATAGAGGGGGCGAGAGAGACCCAGTACTTC. This gives the protein CASIEGARETQYF.

The chain carries TRBV19 and TRBJ1-4; a weak D match, TRBD1 (6 bases). Germline V gene data show CDR1 as LNHDA and CDR2 as SQIVND (reference sequence). V was shortened by 6 bases and J by 0 bases, with 11 bases between the two germline ends. The CDR3 sequence is 15 residues long. The DNA of the CDR3 is TGTGCCAGTAGCCGGAGACAGGCAACTAATGAAAAACTGTTTTTT. Translating gives CASSRRQATNEKLFF.

The rearrangement links TRBV4-2 to TRBJ2-1, with no clear D. The germline V and J ends were trimmed by 2 bases and 2 bases, with 16 bases remaining between them. The CDR3 loop spans 17 amino acids. Looked up from germline, CDR1 is LGHNA and CDR2 is YNFKEQ. DNA for the CDR3: TGTGCCAGCAGCCAATCGGATTTTAGTCTCCCCTACAATGAGCAGTTCTTC. It is translated as CASSQSDFSLPYNEQFF.

The chain has TRBV27 and TRBJ2-7, with TRBD2 identical over 8 bases. This CDR3 spans 14 amino acids. Germline V gene data show CDR1 as MNHEY and CDR2 as SMNVEV (reference sequence). V shed 5 bases, J shed 4 bases, and the junction held 7 bases outside the gene matches. The CDR3 is CASSLGLAGYEQYF. CDR3 nucleotides: TGTGCCAGCAGTCTCGGACTAGCAGGGTACGAGCAGTACTTC.

The V gene is TRBV5-6, the J gene TRBJ2-5; D is ambiguous. The closer fit of TRBJ2-7 to the DNA end suggests the J call may be wrong. This CDR3 spans 14 amino acids. CDR1 and CDR2 from the germline V gene are SGHDT and YYEEEE. The CDR3 region is CASSYGLFHYEQYF. In DNA, the CDR3 is TGTGCCAGCAGCTATGGTTTATTCCACTACGAGCAGTACTTC.

This clone was observed a single time. V is TRBV18 and J is TRBJ1-3, with D possibly TRBD1 on 5 matching bases. Trimming stripped 5 bases from V and 0 bases from J, with 17 bases between. Germline CDR1 reads KGHSH; CDR2 reads LQKENI. This CDR3 has 17 amino acids. The CDR3 protein is CASSGGYKSLSGNTIYF. In nucleotides, the CDR3 is TGTGCCAGCTCAGGGGGGTATAAAAGCCTCTCTGGAAACACCATATATTTT.